A selection of T cell receptor beta chains follows, all from one sample in a study of CD8+ T cells in alopecia areata. Generated by immunoSEQ multiplex PCR, the TCRdb table keeps only in-frame clones and is missing some. The sample carries 150,000 to 200,000 clones, around 64% recorded once. Sequencing was performed on CD4+ T cells sorted from blood, taken between weeks 49 and 50, from a patient treated with tofacitinib. These TCRs come from a human donor with alopecia areata. Each CDR3 is given with its conserved first and last residue. A D gene is named only where the DNA matches it firmly. Rows give clone size only sometimes, using once, few, many, or a class for an expanded clone.

abundance: -; d_gene: -; j_gene: TRBJ1-2; v_gene: TRBV7-2; CDR3nt: TGTGCCAGCAGCTTCAGGGATGGCTACACCTTC; CDR3aa: CASSFRDGYTF
abundance: -; d_gene: -; j_gene: TRBJ2-3; v_gene: TRBV7-7; CDR3nt: TGTGCCAGCAGCTTAGACTACACAGATACGCAGTATTTT; CDR3aa: CASSLDYTDTQYF
abundance: -; d_gene: TRBD2; j_gene: TRBJ2-4; v_gene: TRBV12-5; CDR3nt: TGTGCTAGTGGTACCACCAAGACGGGGGGTCCGGTCGGTATTCAGTACTTC; CDR3aa: CASGTTKTGGPVGIQYF
abundance: -; d_gene: -; j_gene: TRBJ2-3; v_gene: TRBV9; CDR3nt: TGTGCCAGCAGCGTACGGGGGCTCCCAGATACGCAGTATTTT; CDR3aa: CASSVRGLPDTQYF
abundance: -; d_gene: TRBD2; j_gene: TRBJ2-7; v_gene: TRBV20-1; CDR3nt: TGCAGTGCCCTCGGGGGGTACGAGCAGTACTTC; CDR3aa: CSALGGYEQYF
abundance: -; d_gene: -; j_gene: TRBJ1-5; v_gene: TRBV6-6; CDR3nt: TGTGCCAGCAGTTCCGACAGTACCAATCAGCCCCAGCATTTT; CDR3aa: CASSSDSTNQPQHF
abundance: -; d_gene: -; j_gene: TRBJ1-2; v_gene: TRBV25-1; CDR3nt: TGTGCCAGCAGTGAGGACAGTTACTATGGCTACACCTTC; CDR3aa: CASSEDSYYGYTF
abundance: -; d_gene: -; j_gene: TRBJ2-3; v_gene: TRBV30; CDR3nt: TGTGCCTGGAGTGTACTGGCAGCAGATACGCAGTATTTT; CDR3aa: CAWSVLAADTQYF
abundance: -; d_gene: -; j_gene: TRBJ1-1; v_gene: TRBV7-2; CDR3nt: TGTGCCAGCAGCTTAGTTTTAGACAGGAGTGAAGCTTTCTTT; CDR3aa: CASSLVLDRSEAFF
abundance: -; d_gene: -; j_gene: TRBJ1-1; v_gene: TRBV14; CDR3nt: TGTGCCAGCAGCCCCCCTCGGAACACTGAAGCTTTCTTT; CDR3aa: CASSPPRNTEAFF
abundance: -; d_gene: TRBD1; j_gene: TRBJ2-1; v_gene: TRBV5-6; CDR3nt: TGTGCCAGCAGCTTGTTACAGGGGGCGCTTGTTGAGCAGTTCTTC; CDR3aa: CASSLLQGALVEQFF
abundance: -; d_gene: -; j_gene: TRBJ1-1; v_gene: TRBV5-1; CDR3nt: TGCGCCAGCAGCTTGGGCAGGGCGGACACTGAAGCTTTCTTT; CDR3aa: CASSLGRADTEAFF
abundance: few; d_gene: -; j_gene: TRBJ1-2; v_gene: TRBV4-1; CDR3nt: TGCGCCAGCAGCCAAGAAATGGGACGGGAGATAAACTATGGCTACACCTTC; CDR3aa: CASSQEMGREINYGYTF
abundance: -; d_gene: TRBD1; j_gene: TRBJ1-6; v_gene: TRBV27; CDR3nt: TGTGCCAGCAGGGGACAGGACCATAATTCACCCCTCCACTTT; CDR3aa: CASRGQDHNSPLHF
abundance: -; d_gene: TRBD2; j_gene: TRBJ2-3; v_gene: TRBV4-1; CDR3nt: TGCGCCAGCAGCCAAGCCCATAGCGGGGGACGATCAGATACGCAGTATTTT; CDR3aa: CASSQAHSGGRSDTQYF
abundance: -; d_gene: -; j_gene: TRBJ2-3; v_gene: TRBV29-1; CDR3nt: TGCAGCTCTCGACTGCTCCGACAGGCAGATACGCAGTATTTT; CDR3aa: CSSRLLRQADTQYF
abundance: -; d_gene: -; j_gene: TRBJ2-3; v_gene: TRBV30; CDR3nt: TGTGCCTGGAGTAAAGACACAGATACGCAGTATTTT; CDR3aa: CAWSKDTDTQYF
abundance: -; d_gene: -; j_gene: TRBJ2-3; v_gene: TRBV7-2; CDR3nt: TGTGCCAGCAGCCAAGGGTGGGGCTCTACGCAGTATTTT; CDR3aa: CASSQGWGSTQYF
abundance: many; d_gene: -; j_gene: TRBJ1-6; v_gene: TRBV9; CDR3nt: TGTGCCAGCAGCGGGAAACCAGGGCCAAATTCACCCCTCCACTTT; CDR3aa: CASSGKPGPNSPLHF
abundance: few; d_gene: -; j_gene: TRBJ1-2; v_gene: TRBV29-1; CDR3nt: TGCAGCGTTGATGAGCATGGCTACACCTTC; CDR3aa: CSVDEHGYTF
abundance: -; d_gene: -; j_gene: TRBJ1-1; v_gene: TRBV28; CDR3nt: TGTGCCAGCACGGGGACTGAAGCTTTCTTT; CDR3aa: CASTGTEAFF
abundance: -; d_gene: TRBD1; j_gene: TRBJ2-7; v_gene: TRBV18; CDR3nt: TGTGCCAGCTCACCTATGGGGGTTTTCGGGACAGGGTCCTACGAGCAGTACTTC; CDR3aa: CASSPMGVFGTGSYEQYF
abundance: few; d_gene: -; j_gene: TRBJ1-1; v_gene: TRBV29-1; CDR3nt: TGCAGCGTAGGGCACTCTGAAGCTTTCTTT; CDR3aa: CSVGHSEAFF
abundance: -; d_gene: -; j_gene: TRBJ1-1; v_gene: TRBV5-1; CDR3nt: TGCGCCAGCATCCCAGGGCCGGGGAACACTGAAGCTTTCTTT; CDR3aa: CASIPGPGNTEAFF
abundance: -; d_gene: TRBD2; j_gene: TRBJ2-1; v_gene: TRBV5-6; CDR3nt: TGTGCCAGCAGCTTGACTAGCGGGGGAATCTCCTACAATGAGCAGTTCTTC; CDR3aa: CASSLTSGGISYNEQFF
abundance: -; d_gene: -; j_gene: TRBJ2-2; v_gene: TRBV4-1; CDR3nt: TGCGCCAGCAGCCCGACAGAGAACACCGGGGAGCTGTTTTTT; CDR3aa: CASSPTENTGELFF
abundance: -; d_gene: -; j_gene: TRBJ2-2; v_gene: TRBV15; CDR3nt: TGTGCCACCAGCAGAGATGAAGGGGTCGGGGAGCTGTTTTTT; CDR3aa: CATSRDEGVGELFF
abundance: -; d_gene: TRBD1; j_gene: TRBJ2-3; v_gene: TRBV29-1; CDR3nt: TGCAGCGTTCCCACAGGGGGATCAGATACGCAGTATTTT; CDR3aa: CSVPTGGSDTQYF
abundance: -; d_gene: -; j_gene: TRBJ1-2; v_gene: TRBV15; CDR3nt: TGTGCCACCAGCGGACAAGGCGGCTACACCTTC; CDR3aa: CATSGQGGYTF
abundance: few; d_gene: -; j_gene: TRBJ2-6; v_gene: TRBV29-1; CDR3nt: TGCAGCGTCCGAGCCCGCTCTGGGGCCAACGTCCTGACTTTC; CDR3aa: CSVRARSGANVLTF
abundance: few; d_gene: -; j_gene: TRBJ2-7; v_gene: TRBV7-9; CDR3nt: TGTGCCAGCGGGGACGGTTCCTACGAGCAGTACTTC; CDR3aa: CASGDGSYEQYF
abundance: -; d_gene: -; j_gene: TRBJ2-3; v_gene: TRBV29-1; CDR3nt: TGCAGCACATGGACGGCGGGAGATACGCAGTATTTT; CDR3aa: CSTWTAGDTQYF
abundance: medium-sized; d_gene: -; j_gene: TRBJ2-5; v_gene: TRBV4-3; CDR3nt: TGCGCCAGCAGCCAATGGGACGGGGGCAGGGGGGTAGAGACCCAGTACTTC; CDR3aa: CASSQWDGGRGVETQYF
abundance: -; d_gene: -; j_gene: TRBJ2-1; v_gene: TRBV6-5; CDR3nt: TGTGCCAGCAGGCGGGACGAACACAATGAGCAGTTCTTC; CDR3aa: CASRRDEHNEQFF
abundance: -; d_gene: -; j_gene: TRBJ2-5; v_gene: TRBV9; CDR3nt: TGTGCCAGCAGCGTAGCGGCAGGGGCAGGACCCCTTGGGGAGACCCAGTACTTC; CDR3aa: CASSVAAGAGPLGETQYF
abundance: few; d_gene: -; j_gene: TRBJ1-1; v_gene: TRBV11-3; CDR3nt: TGTGCCAGCAGCTTAGACGGGGTGGCCACTGAAGCTTTCTTT; CDR3aa: CASSLDGVATEAFF
abundance: -; d_gene: -; j_gene: TRBJ1-2; v_gene: TRBV30; CDR3nt: TGTGCCTGGAGCGTAAAAACAGGGTTGCGCTATGGCTACACCTTC; CDR3aa: CAWSVKTGLRYGYTF
abundance: -; d_gene: TRBD1; j_gene: TRBJ1-1; v_gene: TRBV30; CDR3nt: TGTGCCTGGAGTAGGACAGGGGGGGACACTGAAGCTTTCTTT; CDR3aa: CAWSRTGGDTEAFF
abundance: -; d_gene: TRBD1; j_gene: TRBJ2-5; v_gene: TRBV18; CDR3nt: TGTGCCAGCTCACCACCGGCCCGGACAGGAGAGACCCAGTACTTC; CDR3aa: CASSPPARTGETQYF
abundance: -; d_gene: -; j_gene: TRBJ1-6; v_gene: TRBV5-6; CDR3nt: TGTGCCAGCAGCTTCTACTCCTATAATTCACCCCTCCACTTT; CDR3aa: CASSFYSYNSPLHF
abundance: -; d_gene: -; j_gene: TRBJ2-3; v_gene: TRBV9; CDR3nt: TGTGCCAGCAGCGGGGTGACGGATACGCAGTATTTT; CDR3aa: CASSGVTDTQYF
abundance: -; d_gene: -; j_gene: TRBJ2-7; v_gene: TRBV2; CDR3nt: TGTGCCAGCAGTCCAAACCTTTCCTACGAGCAGTACTTC; CDR3aa: CASSPNLSYEQYF
abundance: -; d_gene: -; j_gene: TRBJ2-6; v_gene: TRBV7-2; CDR3nt: TGTGCCAGCAGCTTAAAAGCCACTGGGGCCAACGTCCTGACTTTC; CDR3aa: CASSLKATGANVLTF
abundance: once; d_gene: TRBD1; j_gene: TRBJ1-2; v_gene: TRBV15; CDR3nt: TGTGCCACCAGCACCGGACAGGCCGGCGCCTGGGATGGCTACACCTTC; CDR3aa: CATSTGQAGAWDGYTF
abundance: once; d_gene: -; j_gene: TRBJ1-2; v_gene: TRBV29-1; CDR3nt: TGCAGCGCCGTGGCTCGACAAGGGATCTATGGCTACACCTTC; CDR3aa: CSAVARQGIYGYTF
abundance: -; d_gene: -; j_gene: TRBJ2-2; v_gene: TRBV18; CDR3nt: TGTGCCAGCTCACCAAAACGAAAGGCTCCGAACACCGGGGAGCTGTTTTTT; CDR3aa: CASSPKRKAPNTGELFF
abundance: -; d_gene: -; j_gene: TRBJ1-1; v_gene: TRBV30; CDR3nt: TGTGCCTGGAGTCCTCTTGCCCCTACCGCTGAAGCTTTCTTT; CDR3aa: CAWSPLAPTAEAFF
abundance: -; d_gene: -; j_gene: TRBJ2-3; v_gene: TRBV5-1; CDR3nt: TGCGCCAGCAGCTTGGCGAAATCAACAGATACGCAGTATTTT; CDR3aa: CASSLAKSTDTQYF
abundance: -; d_gene: -; j_gene: TRBJ1-5; v_gene: TRBV18; CDR3nt: TGTGCCAGCTCACCGGGCGCAGGGAGGATCAATCAGCCCCAGCATTTT; CDR3aa: CASSPGAGRINQPQHF
abundance: -; d_gene: TRBD1; j_gene: TRBJ2-7; v_gene: TRBV19; CDR3nt: TGTGCCAGTAGTAGAAACCGGGACAGGGACTACGAGCAGTACTTC; CDR3aa: CASSRNRDRDYEQYF
abundance: -; d_gene: TRBD1; j_gene: TRBJ1-1; v_gene: TRBV5-1; CDR3nt: TGCGCCAGCAGCCTTGGGGACAGGGACACTGAAGCTTTCTTT; CDR3aa: CASSLGDRDTEAFF
abundance: -; d_gene: TRBD2; j_gene: TRBJ2-3; v_gene: TRBV4-1; CDR3nt: TGCGCCAGCAGCCAAAAGACCACGGGACTAGCGGGGGGGCCTAGTACAGATACGCAGTATTTT; CDR3aa: CASSQKTTGLAGGPSTDTQYF